The text below deals with one T cell receptor beta chain. The antigen it recognizes is unknown. No base quality information exists; no much larger clone differs at one position. TCRbeta CDR3 regions were amplified from genomic DNA by means of the immunoSEQ Assay, a bias-controlled multiplex PCR. The published analysis was carried out like this. The number of nucleated cells in each sample was estimated by amplification of reference gene primers within the assay. To quantify the absolute abundance of each unique TCRbeta CDR3 rearrangement, sequence reads were collapsed and filtered. For each sample, productive Simpson clonality was calculated as the square root of Simpson's diversity index over productive rearrangements. Sourced from immuneACCESS, this table was stored by TCRdb with only in-frame sequences that have V and J called. A share of the clones is absent; for the studies checked, an unresolved V gene accounts for under half, and the remainder has no known explanation. V, J and clone size reflect that table, while D and trimming were determined from the DNA. Within this sample are 280,000 or so clones, with 88% of them counted one time only. The top ten clones comprise roughly 6.9% of the sample.

This sample is part of a study of blood T cell repertoires in COVID-19 (TCRdb year 2020). For the study in its entirety: Samples from collaborators originated in the United States, Italy and Spain and spanned both the acute and convalescent phases of COVID-19. The prospective study material was composed of cDNA or gDNA derived from T cells, B-cell-depleted T cells, or PBMCs. The dataset comprised deeply sampled blood TCRbeta repertoires from subjects exposed to, actively infected with, or recovered from COVID-19. A freely available public database, intended as a resource for researchers studying the immune response to SARS-CoV-2, is where the repertoires were released. The samples were drawn from two sources: the first 160 participants of the ongoing ImmuneRACE study, and fewer than 1,500 subjects contributed by 6 global collaborators. A de-identified subject ID, COVID-19 status, age in years and sex were almost always included in the sample metadata. Where available, HLA class I and class II types were taken from metadata supplied by the sample provider and were not determined by assay-based typing. The paper's findings and limits, for the study overall: The amount of clinical and demographic metadata varied by source and participant and was provided uncurated.

The CDR3 sequence holds 14 residues, the cysteine and phenylalanine included. Here the CDR3 DNA is all that survives: 42 bases in frame from base 1. V has 5 bases trimmed and J has 6 bases trimmed; junction bases matching no gene number 6. The germline V gene encodes CDR1 SGHTA and CDR2 FQGTGA. Samples from volunteer blood donors who had recovered from COVID-19 were contributed by a second Seattle source. Whole blood was collected in K2EDTA tubes by collaborating institutions according to the institutions' own protocols. For TCRbeta analysis, collaborators shipped samples as frozen whole blood, isolated PBMCs, or DNA extracted from either of those sample types.

The TCR sequence derives from a woman aged 25 to 39 who had recovered from COVID-19. This chain joins TRBV7-3 to TRBJ2-7, and TRBD1 matches 11 of the central bases. Sequenced input: peripheral blood. The DNA is TGTGCCAGCAGCACGGGGACAGGGGGAACCGAGCAGTACTTC. Translated, it gives CASSTGTGGTEQYF.